This T cell receptor (beta chain) was sequenced during a study of CD8 T cells in Susac syndrome. CD8+ and CD4+ blood T cells underwent TCR beta sequencing. Negative isolation yielded CD8+ and CD4+ T cells; FACS enriched TEMRA cells. Reverse transcription used roughly 0.45 to 1 ug RNA and random hexamers. With immunoSEQ multiplex PCR, TCR beta CDR3 was amplified across 54 Vbeta and 13 Jbeta. In TCRdb, the immunoSEQ multiplex PCR reads were re-called with MiXCR into one record per CDR3 protein. This table has some 300,000 distinct CDR3 sequences, approximately 81% appearing once. The sequence derives from a human donor with multiple sclerosis. The sample consisted of CD8+ T cells from PBMCs.

DNA of the CDR3: TGCAGCGTTGAAACCGATTACGAGCAGTACTTC. Protein: CSVETDYEQYF. The chain uses TRBV29-1 and TRBJ2-7; no clear D. CDR3 size: 11 residues. The ends were cut back, 2 bases at V and 4 bases at J, with 6 bases in the middle. Germline V gene lookup returns CDR1 SQVTM and CDR2 ANQGSEA.